This entry is about one T cell receptor beta chain. The same CDR3 also results from other DNA sequences found in this sample. This sample is part of a study of shared clonotypes between healthy human individuals. Across the study: Per-donor plates numbered three CD4 naive, three CD4 memory, two CD8 naive and one CD8 memory.

TCRdb's copy holds only in-frame clones and misses some; the assay was immunoSEQ multiplex PCR. Of 1 million to 1.2 million clones in the sample, roughly 80% are singletons; the top ten hold 0.89%. The CDR3 spans 12 residues. CDR1 SNHLY and CDR2 FYNNEI come from the germline V gene. Trimming shortened V by 4 bases and J by 2 bases, and 3 bases separated the two germline ends. The V call is TRBV2, the J call TRBJ1-5; no clear D gene. The sequence was collected from a man aged 18 to 35 in good health. Some clones in this sample may be carry-over from other donors' samples. The specimen was memory CD4+ T cells from PBMCs. Indicated subset: CD45RA-negative fraction. The CDR3 here is CASSGGNQPQHF. CDR3 in DNA: TGTGCCAGCAGTGGCGGCAATCAGCCCCAGCATTTT.